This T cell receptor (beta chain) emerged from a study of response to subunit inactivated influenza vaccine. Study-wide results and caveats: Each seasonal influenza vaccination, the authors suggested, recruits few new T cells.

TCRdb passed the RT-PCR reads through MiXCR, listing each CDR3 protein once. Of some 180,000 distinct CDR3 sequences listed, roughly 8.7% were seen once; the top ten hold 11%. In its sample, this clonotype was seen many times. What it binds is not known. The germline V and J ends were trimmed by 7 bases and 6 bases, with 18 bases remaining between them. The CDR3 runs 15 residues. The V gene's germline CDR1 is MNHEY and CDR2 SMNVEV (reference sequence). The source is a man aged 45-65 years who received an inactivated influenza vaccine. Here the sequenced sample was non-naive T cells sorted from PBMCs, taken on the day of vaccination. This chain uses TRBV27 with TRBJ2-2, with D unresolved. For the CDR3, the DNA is TGTGCCAGCACTTTTTCCCCCAGATACGCCGGGGAGCTGTTTTTT. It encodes CASTFSPRYAGELFF.